This record concerns one T cell receptor (beta chain) sequence. At one end the junction does not follow the germline gene, possibly because of a read error. Original analysis: By means of reference gene primer amplification, nucleated cell counts were estimated. Generated by immunoSEQ multiplex PCR, the TCRdb table keeps only in-frame clones and is missing some. V, J and clone size derive from that table, while D and trimming were established from the DNA sequence. Of about 200,000 clones detected, approximately 88% appear once; the ten largest clones hold around 26%. Germline values: CDR1 SGHTS, CDR2 YDEGEE. This CDR3 comprises 9 residues. The data were obtained in a study of blood T cell repertoires in COVID-19. The wider study: Italy, Spain and the United States were the sources of the convalescent and acute COVID-19 samples. The analysed material was cDNA or gDNA that came from T cells, B-cell-depleted T cells, or PBMCs.

The origin of this receptor is a man aged 40-49 years with acute or convalescent COVID-19. The specimen was peripheral blood. This chain links TRBV5-8 with TRBJ1-2; the D is unclear. This CDR3 is CASSLRGVF. For the CDR3, the DNA is TGTGCCAGCAGCTTGCGCGGGGTCTTC.